Sequencing of this T cell receptor (beta chain) was carried out in a study of T-cell memory formation after mild COVID-19. Study-wide findings and caveats: Specificity for SARS-CoV-2 was not confirmed among the second-wave clones peaking on day 37. Mostly located in CM and EM were contracting CD4+ clones, with contracting CD8+ clones located in EMRA. Day 15 to 85 contracting clones showed balanced CD4/CD8; day 15 to 37 expanders favored CD4+. Some clones that responded were present in memory (sampled pre-infection), which suggests cross-reactive memory joined.

One entry per CDR3 protein, called by TCRdb with MiXCR from the 5' RACE reads. This repertoire shows 390,000 or so distinct CDR3 sequences, 16% found once; its top ten account for around a fifth. As regards this clonotype: What it binds is not known.

The CDR3 sequence is 16 residues long. Trimming removed 1 base at V and 7 bases at J, with 16 bases between. The germline gives CDR1 SGHAT, CDR2 FQNNGV. The sample comprised PBMCs or a T cell subset sorted from them (not recorded which). The chain links TRBV11-2 to TRBJ1-4; D not resolved. The receptor's source is a man between 18 and 35 years old who had mild COVID-19 (a few samples of this study predate the infection). Cell type and time point are not known. This CDR3 is CASSLVASSGSEKLFF. The DNA for the CDR3 is TGTGCCAGCAGCTTAGTCGCGAGCAGCGGGTCTGAAAAACTGTTTTTT.